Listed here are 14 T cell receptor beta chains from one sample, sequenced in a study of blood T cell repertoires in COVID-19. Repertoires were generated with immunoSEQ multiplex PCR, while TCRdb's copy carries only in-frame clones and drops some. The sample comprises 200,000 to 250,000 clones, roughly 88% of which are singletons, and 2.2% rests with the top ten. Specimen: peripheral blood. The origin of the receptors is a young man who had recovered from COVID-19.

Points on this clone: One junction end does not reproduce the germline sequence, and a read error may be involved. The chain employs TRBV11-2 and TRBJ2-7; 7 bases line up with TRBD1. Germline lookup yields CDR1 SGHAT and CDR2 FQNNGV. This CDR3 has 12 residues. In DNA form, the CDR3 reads TGTGCCAGCAACTTACAGGGGTCCGAGCAGTACTTC. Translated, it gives CASNLQGSEQYF.

The CDR3, as DNA: TGTGCCAGCAAGCCTGGGAGGGCTAATGAAAAACTGTTTTTT. Its protein is CASKPGRANEKLFF. The rearrangement uses TRBV9 and TRBJ1-4; D unresolved. This CDR3 region has 14 residues. Germline V gives CDR1 SGDLS, CDR2 YYNGEE. V lost 6 bases to trimming and J lost 3 bases, with 12 bases between them.

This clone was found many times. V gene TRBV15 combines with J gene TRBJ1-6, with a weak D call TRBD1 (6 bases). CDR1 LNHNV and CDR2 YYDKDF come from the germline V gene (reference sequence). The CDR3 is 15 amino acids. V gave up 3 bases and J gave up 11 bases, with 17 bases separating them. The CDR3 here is CATSSLLGDMAPLHF. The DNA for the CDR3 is TGTGCCACCAGCAGTTTACTAGGGGACATGGCACCCCTCCACTTT.

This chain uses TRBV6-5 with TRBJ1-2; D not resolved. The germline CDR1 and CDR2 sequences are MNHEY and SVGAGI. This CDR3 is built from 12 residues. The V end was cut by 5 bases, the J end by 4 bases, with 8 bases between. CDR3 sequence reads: CASSPSGYGYTF. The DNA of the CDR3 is TGTGCCAGCAGTCCCTCGGGCTATGGCTACACCTTC.

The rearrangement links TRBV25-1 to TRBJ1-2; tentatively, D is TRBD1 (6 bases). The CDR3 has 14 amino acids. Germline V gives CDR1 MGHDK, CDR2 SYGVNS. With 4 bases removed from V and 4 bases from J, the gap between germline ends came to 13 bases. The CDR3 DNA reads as TGTGCCAGCAGTGTACAGGGTGATCCCTATGGCTACACCTTC. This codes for CASSVQGDPYGYTF.

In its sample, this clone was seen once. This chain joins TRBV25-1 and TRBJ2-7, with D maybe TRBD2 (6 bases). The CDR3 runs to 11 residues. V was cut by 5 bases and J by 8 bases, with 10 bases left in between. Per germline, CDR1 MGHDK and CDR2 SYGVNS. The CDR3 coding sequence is TGTGCCAGCAGTTCCCGGGGGAAGCAGTACTTC. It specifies CASSSRGKQYF.

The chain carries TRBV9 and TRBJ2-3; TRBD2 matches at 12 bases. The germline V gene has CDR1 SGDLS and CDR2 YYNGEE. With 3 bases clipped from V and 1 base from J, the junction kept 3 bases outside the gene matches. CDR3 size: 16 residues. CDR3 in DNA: TGTGCCAGCAGCGAACTAGCGGGGGGCGGCACAGATACGCAGTATTTT. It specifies CASSELAGGGTDTQYF.

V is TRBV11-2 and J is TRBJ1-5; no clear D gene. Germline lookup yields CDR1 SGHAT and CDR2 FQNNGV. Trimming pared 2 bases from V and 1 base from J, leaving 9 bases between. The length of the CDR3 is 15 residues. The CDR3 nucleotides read TGTGCCAGCAGCTTATGGGCCGAGAGCAATCAGCCCCAGCATTTT. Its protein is CASSLWAESNQPQHF.

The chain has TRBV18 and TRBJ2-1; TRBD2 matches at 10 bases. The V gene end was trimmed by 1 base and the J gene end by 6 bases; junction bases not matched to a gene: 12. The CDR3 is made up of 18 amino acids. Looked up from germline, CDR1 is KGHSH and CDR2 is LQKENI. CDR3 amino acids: CASSPRPSSGGHPNEQFF. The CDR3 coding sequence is TGTGCCAGCTCACCACGCCCTTCTAGCGGGGGCCACCCCAATGAGCAGTTCTTC.

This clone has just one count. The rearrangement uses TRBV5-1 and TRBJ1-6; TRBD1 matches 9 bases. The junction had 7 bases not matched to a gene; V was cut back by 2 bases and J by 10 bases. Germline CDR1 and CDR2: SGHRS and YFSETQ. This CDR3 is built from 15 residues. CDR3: CASSLAGQGRSPLHF. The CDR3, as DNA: TGCGCCAGCAGCTTAGCGGGACAGGGAAGATCACCCCTCCACTTT.

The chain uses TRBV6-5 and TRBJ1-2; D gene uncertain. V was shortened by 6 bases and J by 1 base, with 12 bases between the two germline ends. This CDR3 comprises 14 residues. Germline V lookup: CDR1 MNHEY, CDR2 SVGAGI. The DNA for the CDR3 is TGTGCCAGCAGATCACCGGGAAATAACTATGGCTACACCTTC. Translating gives CASRSPGNNYGYTF.

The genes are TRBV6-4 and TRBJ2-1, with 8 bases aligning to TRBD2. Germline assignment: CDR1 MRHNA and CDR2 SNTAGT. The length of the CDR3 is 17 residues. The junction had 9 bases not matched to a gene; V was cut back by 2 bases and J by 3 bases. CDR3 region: CASSDGTGGSSYNEQFF. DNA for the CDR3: TGTGCCAGCAGTGACGGGACGGGGGGGTCGAGCTACAATGAGCAGTTCTTC.

CDR3 sequence reads: CASSLVGQLETQYF. Written as DNA, the CDR3 is TGCGCCAGCAGCTTGGTGGGACAGCTAGAGACCCAGTACTTC. The J gene is TRBJ2-5, the V gene TRBV5-1, with 7 bases lining up with TRBD1. The CDR3 is 14 residues long. Germline V lookup: CDR1 SGHRS, CDR2 YFSETQ. Trimming at V came to 0 bases and at J to 4 bases, leaving 3 bases not matched to a gene.

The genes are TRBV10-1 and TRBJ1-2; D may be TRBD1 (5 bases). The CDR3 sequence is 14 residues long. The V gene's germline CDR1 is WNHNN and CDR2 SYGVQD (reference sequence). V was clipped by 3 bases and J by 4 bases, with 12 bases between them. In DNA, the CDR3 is TGCGCCAGCAGTGATACGACAGAGTCCTATGGCTACACCTTC. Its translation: CASSDTTESYGYTF.